This T cell receptor (beta chain) comes out of a study of blood T cells in healthy people across ages. Primed by a sample-barcoded 5' primer and a J-beta primer mix, a second PCR proceeded for about 7 to 11 cycles. TCRdb fed the 5' RACE reads into MiXCR, producing one record per CDR3 protein. The repertoire holds a few hundred thousand distinct CDR3 sequences, 52% seen once, with around 53% in the top ten. The CDR3 spans 14 residues. CDR1 and CDR2 (germline): LGHNA, YNFKEQ. Trimming at V came to 3 bases and at J to 1 base, leaving 3 bases not matched to a gene. This sequence originates from a man aged 60-69 years in good health. Sequencing was performed on blood. The rearrangement uses TRBV4-2 and TRBJ2-7, with 7 bases lining up with TRBD2. CDR3: CASSQASGSYEQYF. The CDR3 DNA sequence: TGTGCCAGCAGCCAGGCTAGCGGATCCTACGAGCAGTACTTC.